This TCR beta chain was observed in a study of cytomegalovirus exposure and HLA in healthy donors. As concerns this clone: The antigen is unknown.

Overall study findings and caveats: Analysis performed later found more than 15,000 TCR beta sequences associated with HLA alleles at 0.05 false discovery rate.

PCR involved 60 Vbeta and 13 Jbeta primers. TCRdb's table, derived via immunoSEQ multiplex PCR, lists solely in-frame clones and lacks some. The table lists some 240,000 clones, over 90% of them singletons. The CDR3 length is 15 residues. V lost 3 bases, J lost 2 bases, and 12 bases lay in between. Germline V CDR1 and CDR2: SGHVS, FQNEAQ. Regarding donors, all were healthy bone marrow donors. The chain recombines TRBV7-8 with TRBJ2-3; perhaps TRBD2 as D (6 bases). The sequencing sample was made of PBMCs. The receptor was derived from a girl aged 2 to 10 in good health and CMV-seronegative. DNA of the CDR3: TGTGCCAGCAGCTTCAGCGGGCTGACCACAGATACGCAGTATTTT. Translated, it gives CASSFSGLTTDTQYF.